This TCR beta chain was identified during a study of cytomegalovirus exposure and HLA in healthy donors (TCRdb year 2017). Turning to the overall study: According to an earlier analysis of a few hundred of the donors, 200 million or so T cells yielded 120 million or so unique TCR beta sequences and around 300 Gb of sequence data. A later genetic analysis used genome-wide SNP genotypes for 398 of the 666 donors, treating that subset as a discovery cohort. Alongside the repertoire data, information on donor age, sex, ethnicity and CMV serostatus was compiled. The number of donors typed differed by locus, with about 629-640 for A, B, C, DRB1 and DQB1, around 500 for DQA1, 606 for DPA1, and 400 to 490 for DPB1. Every repertoire in the discovery cohort had been generated on one and the same sequencing platform. Using immunosequencing, the study profiled T cell repertoires from about 610 subjects and related those repertoires to cytomegalovirus serostatus. Because of strong linkage in the cohort, five DR-DQ haplotypes were treated as single units for association and clustering. The study was designed to test whether signatures of past pathogen exposure could be identified by cataloging public T cell receptors. Rather than drawing on any new phenotypic data, the later analysis identified candidate immune exposures from TCR beta sequences and the way those sequences occurred across donors. About 300 gigabases of sequencing data and tens of millions of unique TCR sequences were included in an early release covering about 700 HLA-typed donors. Among the roughly 380 genotyped donors, around 81% belonged to the genetic ancestry cluster associated with self-reported Caucasian donors. Among about 410 genotyped donors of the cohort, an average of roughly 230,000 unique TCR beta nucleotide sequences was sequenced per donor, of which about 18% were non-productive. To study patterns of TCR occurrence, a later analysis re-analyzed previously published TCR beta repertoires from several hundred donors and added high-resolution HLA genotyping. Besides the first cohort of some 670 subjects, a separate validation cohort made up of some 110 different subjects was used. Class I and class II HLA loci were covered by the typing at four-digit resolution. The study combined high-throughput TCR immunosequencing, statistical association of individual TCRs with disease status, and machine learning to predict cytomegalovirus infection status. To decide whether each TCR beta V gene segment behaved as functional or pseudogenic, an earlier analysis of 587 of the donors relied on high-throughput TCR beta sequencing.

The germline V gene (reference sequence) supplies CDR1 LNHDA and CDR2 SQIVND. V is pruned by 3 bases and J by 6 bases, leaving 2 bases of the junction without a gene match. Its CDR3 holds 12 amino acids, cysteine through phenylalanine. CDR3 DNA is the only sequence kept; it has 36 bases, read in frame from the first base. The paper's findings and limits, for the study overall: In a later analysis, some 18,000 TCR beta sequences were associated with specific HLA alleles at a false discovery rate of 0.05. The authors suggested that the approach could potentially be extended to other disease states and immunological phenotypes. According to a later genetic analysis, donors in an Asian-associated ancestry cluster had fewer N-insertions in productive TCRs than the approximately 700-donor mean. In vitro tests confirmed that a few of the cytomegalovirus-associated TCR beta chains recognize cytomegalovirus antigens. In a later analysis, the rate of TCR association differed among HLA loci, with DRB1 alleles having the most associated TCRs and HLA-C alleles having the fewest. The classifier was reported to diagnose cytomegalovirus status with high specificity and sensitivity in both the original cohort and the validation cohort. According to a later analysis, parvovirus B19, influenza, CMV and Epstein-Barr virus appeared linked to several top co-occurrence clusters. Because HLA typing was missing for some donors at each locus, association tests included only the typed subset. The 87-base-pair reads could not distinguish some IMGT-functional V segments, including TRBV6-2 and TRBV6-3, so those segments were excluded. Most CMV-associated TCR beta chains appeared to be HLA-restricted in a later analysis, and the HLA associations seemed to be driven largely by CMV exposure. Presence/absence analyses assumed roughly uniform sequencing depth across donors, an assumption that may not hold. In a later analysis, HLA-associated TCR beta chains showed more clonal expansion and lower generation probabilities than non-associated chains that were equally common. In a later genetic analysis, a missense DCLRE1C variant was associated with V-gene and J-gene trimming of TCR beta chains, and the association was replicated in an independent cohort. An earlier analysis of approximately 540 of the donors showed that most TCR beta V segments appeared in productive rearrangements either about 87% or about 30% of the time, which broadly matched IMGT annotations. Linkage disequilibrium might explain the correlated functional status among segregating V segments, but an unknown experimental factor could not be ruled out. Immune exposure information for the cohort was limited to CMV serostatus. When HLA alleles, especially DR and DQ, strongly co-occurred, attributing TCR associations to individual alleles was difficult. The sequencing pipeline was judged likely to have produced a cluster of highly shared sequence variants as a technical artifact. Most TCR sequences were seen in very few donors, while some public TCRs were found in many individuals. In the study, 150 to 200 TCR beta chains were listed as associated with cytomegalovirus. The cohort was sequenced for TCR beta chains only, and without alpha or paired-chain data the features that could be detected were limited. A further reported finding was that TCR beta sequences accurately predicted the HLA-A and HLA-B alleles for most subjects in the first cohort. Over 15 rarely observed V segments, including chromosome 9 orphons, were excluded from the earlier analysis of just under 600 of the donors because counts were too low.

The cohort consisted of 666 healthy bone marrow donors. At the time of sampling, every cohort member was nominally healthy, though immune exposures that went unrecorded were likely present. The donor was CMV seronegative and belonged to the group of more than 300 seronegative cohort members. Every donor gave a peripheral blood sample, and the peripheral blood mononuclear cells from that sample were used for TCR beta sequencing. Genomic DNA extraction from the blood cell samples was performed with the Qiagen DNeasy Blood Extraction Kit. For this clone: The target of this receptor is not known. No much larger clone is present one base from it, and per-base qualities are unavailable.

The library was built by means of the immunoSEQ multiplex PCR assay. For the multiplex PCR, a mixture combining 60 forward primers for TCR Vbeta segments and 13 reverse primers for TCR Jbeta segments was used. Amplification of the CDR3 region of rearranged TCR beta genes was performed with a multiplex PCR assay on genomic DNA. Amplified TCR beta libraries were sequenced as 87-base-pair reads on the Illumina HiSeq System. The authors' pipeline ran thus. In a later analysis, 77 million or so unique TCR beta chains were counted across the approximately 640 repertoires, and roughly 11 million of these chains were shared by at least two donors. To remove PCR and sequencing errors, raw reads were error-corrected and collapsed into unique sequences using a nearest-neighbor algorithm that merged closely related sequences. Alignment of CDR3 sequences to IMGT reference sequences was used to assign V, D and J gene segments. For a sequence to be retained, a match of at least six nucleotides was required to both a V gene segment and a J gene segment. Rearrangements were classified as productive when the CDR3 lacked stop codons and remained in frame with V and J, and all other rearrangements were classified as non-productive. Following IMGT convention, CDR3 was defined as the stretch from the second conserved V-encoded cysteine up to the conserved J-encoded phenylalanine. Sequences without an unambiguous match to a single V gene segment were excluded from the earlier analysis of a few hundred of the donors. An earlier analysis of 500 to 700 of the donors classified V segments as functional when productive rearrangements were above 56.7% and as segregating when the standard deviation between donors was above 5%. A statistical classification framework was built to diagnose cytomegalovirus status from the catalog of TCR beta chain sequences. In a later analysis, V and J genes were assigned by comparing TCR nucleotide sequences against IMGT/GENE-DB human TR gene sequences. In a later analysis, CDR3 sequences and most-parsimonious VDJ recombination scenarios were assigned using the TCRdist pipeline. A later analysis defined each TCR beta chain by its CDR3 amino acid sequence plus V-gene family, and excluded reads lacking a unique V-gene family. A later analysis removed 600 or so highly shared, low-generation-probability nucleotide sequences to deal with suspected cross-contamination and a sequencing artifact. In a later analysis, a clonal expansion index was calculated for each public chain from normalized within-repertoire ranks of inferred template counts. Generation probabilities in a later analysis came from a VDJ recombination model fitted to out-of-frame rearrangements, and those results were checked against IGoR. In a later analysis, TCR-TCR, TCR-HLA and TCR-CMV co-occurrence was scored with hypergeometric tests, and a repertoire-size bias correction was applied to TCR pairs. False discovery rates were estimated in a later analysis by permuting HLA or CMV assignments 20 times. In a later analysis, co-occurring TCRs were grouped using DBSCAN, and TCRdist sequence similarity was added for clustering within HLA-allele-positive subsets. Co-occurrence clustering excluded repertoires with fewer than 30,000 or more than 120,000 public chains, plus five with anomalous nucleotide sharing. TCRdb retrieved this table from immuneACCESS and kept in-frame rearrangements only. Not all clones are present; in checked studies, unresolved V genes account for under half, and no reason is known for the remainder. V and J calls and clone size are as listed in that table; D and trimming were resolved from the DNA. The sample table records about 150,000 clones; about 68% of these occur just once. Under 2.5% of the sample rests with the top ten.

Sequencing used PBMCs. The sequence joins TRBV19 to TRBJ2-7; 7 nucleotides in the junction match TRBD1. This receptor was obtained from a man younger than 45 in good health and CMV-seronegative. DNA sequence: TGTGCCAGTAGTATGACAGGGATCGAGCAGTACTTC. This codes for CASSMTGIEQYF. The CDR3, completed at both ends by the reference TRBV19 and TRBJ2-7 genes, gives the full variable domain DGGITQSPKYLFRKEGQNVTLSCEQNLNHDAMYWYRQDPGQGLRLIYYSQIVNDFQKGDIAEGYSVSREKKESFPLTVTSAQKNPTAFYLCASSMTGIEQYFGPGTRLTVT.